The 6 T cell receptor beta chains reported below all come from one sample, sequenced in a study of T cell clusters in autoimmune cytopenias. Approximately 36,000 genome equivalents of blood DNA were amplified for TRB. TRB was amplified by touch-down multiplex PCR, primer pools A and B combined. TCRdb re-called the multiplex PCR reads and shows each CDR3 protein once, DNA omitted. The sample is made up of roughly 6,200 distinct CDR3 sequences, and the top ten hold around 6.2% of it. This sample was shared with a second study, whose subject was T cell repertoires in aging, cancer and after chemotherapy.

Sequenced input: peripheral blood. The receptors were gathered from a human donor in good health.

Considering frequency, this clonotype is medium-sized. The chain recombines TRBV5-4 with TRBJ2-3; TCRdb's D gene call, TRBD2, goes unchecked for lack of DNA. Germline V gene data show CDR1 as SGHNT and CDR2 as YYREEE (reference sequence). CDR3 length: 17 residues. The CDR3 protein is CASSSGTSVGVSDTQYF.

Considering frequency, this clonotype is medium-sized. The V gene is TRBV19, the J gene TRBJ1-2; TCRdb picks TRBD1, but there is no DNA to check that call. CDR3 length: 16 residues. Per the germline V gene, CDR1 is LNHDA and CDR2 is SQIVND (reference sequence). The CDR3 is CASSRGQILINYGYTF. The whole variable domain, remainder taken from reference TRBV19 and TRBJ1-2, is DGGITQSPKYLFRKEGQNVTLSCEQNLNHDAMYWYRQDPGQGLRLIYYSQIVNDFQKGDIAEGYSVSREKKESFPLTVTSAQKNPTAFYLCASSRGQILINYGYTFGSGTRLTVV.

This clonotype shows up as medium-sized by frequency. The V call is TRBV15, the J call TRBJ2-3; TCRdb reports TRBD1, a call that lacks DNA to check it against. The CDR3 has 13 amino acids. Germline CDR1 LNHNV, CDR2 YYDKDF (reference sequence). The CDR3 sequence: CATSRGGPETQYF. Using reference TRBV15 and TRBJ2-3 for the parts outside the CDR3, the full variable domain is DAMVIQNPRYQVTQFGKPVTLSCSQTLNHNVMYWYQQKSSQAPKLLFHYYDKDFNNEADTPDNFQSRRPNTSFCFLDIRSPGLGDTAMYLCATSRGGPETQYFGPGTRLTVL.

V is TRBV25-1 and J is TRBJ1-2; the D call from TCRdb, TRBD1, cannot be confirmed without DNA. The germline V gene encodes CDR1 MGHDK and CDR2 SYGVNS. The CDR3 extends over 15 amino acids. The CDR3: CASSALDRSNYGYTF.

This clonotype shows up as medium-sized (0.01 to 0.1%) by frequency. J is TRBJ1-2 and V is TRBV10-2; no DNA is available, so the TRBD1 call from TCRdb remains unchecked. Germline assignment: CDR1 WSHSY and CDR2 SAAADI. This CDR3 is 17 amino acids long. CDR3 protein: CASSDTRRDRHDYGYTF.

The chain's CDR3 is CASSQDVTGIRDYEQYF. This rearrangement joins TRBV14 to TRBJ2-7; TCRdb proposes TRBD1, but this gene call is untestable without DNA. This CDR3 spans 17 amino acids. Germline CDR1 SGHDN, CDR2 FVKESK.